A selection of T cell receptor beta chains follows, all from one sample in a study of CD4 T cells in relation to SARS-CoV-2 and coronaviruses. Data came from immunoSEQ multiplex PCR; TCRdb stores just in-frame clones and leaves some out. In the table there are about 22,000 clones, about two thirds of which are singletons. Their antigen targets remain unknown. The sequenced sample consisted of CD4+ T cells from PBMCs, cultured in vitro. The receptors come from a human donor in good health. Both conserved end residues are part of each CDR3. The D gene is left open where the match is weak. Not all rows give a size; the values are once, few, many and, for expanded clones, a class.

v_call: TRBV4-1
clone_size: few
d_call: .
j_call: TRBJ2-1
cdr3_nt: TGCGCCAGCAGAGGCATGGGGGGGCTTAGCAATGAGCAGTTCTTC
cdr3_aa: CASRGMGGLSNEQFF

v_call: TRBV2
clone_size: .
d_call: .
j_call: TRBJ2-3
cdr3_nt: TGTGCCAGCAAAGATGGGGGACTCACAGATACGCAGTATTTT
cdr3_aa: CASKDGGLTDTQYF

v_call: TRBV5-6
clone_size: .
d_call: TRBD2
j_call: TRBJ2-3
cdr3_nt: TGTGCCAGCAGCGAGGAAGGGACTAGCGGCCTGAGGGCAGATACGCAGTATTTT
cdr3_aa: CASSEEGTSGLRADTQYF

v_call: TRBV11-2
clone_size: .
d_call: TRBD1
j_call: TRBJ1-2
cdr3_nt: TGTGCCAGCAGCCTGGACAGGGCTAACTATGGCTACACCTTC
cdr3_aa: CASSLDRANYGYTF

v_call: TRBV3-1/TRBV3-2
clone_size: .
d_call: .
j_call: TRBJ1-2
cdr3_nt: TGTGCCAGCAGCCAAGGGGGCTATGGCTACACCTTC
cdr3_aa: CASSQGGYGYTF

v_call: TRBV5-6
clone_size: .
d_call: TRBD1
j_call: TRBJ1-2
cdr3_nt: TGTGCCAGCATCATACTGCGGGACAGGGTATTAGGTGGCTACACCTTC
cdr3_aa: CASIILRDRVLGGYTF

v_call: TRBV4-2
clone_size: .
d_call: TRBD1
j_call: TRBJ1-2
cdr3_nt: TGTGCCAGCAGCCAAGTAGGGAGACAGGGAGCAAGTTATGGCTACACCTTC
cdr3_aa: CASSQVGRQGASYGYTF

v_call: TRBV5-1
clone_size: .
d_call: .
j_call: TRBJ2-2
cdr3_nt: TGCGCCAGCAGCTTGGGTGTTCGGGGGGCGACCGGGGAGCTGTTTTTT
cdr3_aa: CASSLGVRGATGELFF

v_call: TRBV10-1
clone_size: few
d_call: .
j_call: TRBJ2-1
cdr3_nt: TGCGCCAGCAGTGAGTCCGGGTCCGGTGAGCAGTTCTTC
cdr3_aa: CASSESGSGEQFF

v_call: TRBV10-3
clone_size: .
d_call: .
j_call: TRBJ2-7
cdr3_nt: TGTGCCATCAGTGAGACGACAGCCTACGAGCAGTACTTC
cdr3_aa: CAISETTAYEQYF

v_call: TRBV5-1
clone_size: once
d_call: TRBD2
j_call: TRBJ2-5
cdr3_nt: TGCGCCAGCAGCTATACTAGCGGGAGTGGAACGGAGACCCAGTACTTC
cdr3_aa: CASSYTSGSGTETQYF

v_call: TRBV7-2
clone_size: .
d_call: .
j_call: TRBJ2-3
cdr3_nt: TGTGCCAGCAGCTGGGGGGGCCAGAGCACAGATACGCAGTATTTT
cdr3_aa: CASSWGGQSTDTQYF

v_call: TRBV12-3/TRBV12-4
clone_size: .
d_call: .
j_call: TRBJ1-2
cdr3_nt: TGTGCCAGCAGTTTTAGTGGCTATGGCTACACCTTC
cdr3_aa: CASSFSGYGYTF

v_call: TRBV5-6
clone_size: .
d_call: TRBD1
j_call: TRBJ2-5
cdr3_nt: TGTGCCAGCAGCTGGGGGACAGGATCCCAAGAGACCCAGTACTTC
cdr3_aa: CASSWGTGSQETQYF

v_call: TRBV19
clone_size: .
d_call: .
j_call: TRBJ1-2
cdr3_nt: TGTGCCAGTAGTATGATCAGCTATGGCTACACCTTC
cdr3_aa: CASSMISYGYTF

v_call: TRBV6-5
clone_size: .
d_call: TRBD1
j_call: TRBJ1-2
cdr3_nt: TGTGCCAGCAGTACCGGACAGGGTTATGGCTACACCTTC
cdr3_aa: CASSTGQGYGYTF

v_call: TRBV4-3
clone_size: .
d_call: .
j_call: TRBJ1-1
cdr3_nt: TGCGCCAGCAGCCAAGCCTACAGCGTCCGCACTGAAGCTTTCTTT
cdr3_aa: CASSQAYSVRTEAFF

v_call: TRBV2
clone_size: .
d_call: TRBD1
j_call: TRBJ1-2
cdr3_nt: TGTGCCAGCGGAGGACAGGGTATGAGTGGCTACACCTTC
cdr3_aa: CASGGQGMSGYTF

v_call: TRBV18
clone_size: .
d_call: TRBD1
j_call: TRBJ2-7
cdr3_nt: TGTGCCAGCTCACCAGAAGGGACAGCCGCCTACGAGCAGTACTTC
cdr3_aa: CASSPEGTAAYEQYF

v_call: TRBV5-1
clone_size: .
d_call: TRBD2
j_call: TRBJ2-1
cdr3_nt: TGCGCCAGCAGCCCGTCCTCCGGGACTAGCGGGAGGTCCCATGAGCAGTTCTTC
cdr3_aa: CASSPSSGTSGRSHEQFF

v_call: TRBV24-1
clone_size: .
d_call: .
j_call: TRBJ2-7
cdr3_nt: TGTGCCACCAGTGATTTGAGCACACCCCTTGACAGGCTTACCTACGAGCAGTACTTC
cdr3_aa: CATSDLSTPLDRLTYEQYF

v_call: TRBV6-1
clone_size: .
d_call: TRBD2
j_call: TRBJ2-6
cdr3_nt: TGTGCCAGCAGTGGACTAGCGGGACAACTTACCTCTGGGGCCAACGTCCTGACTTTC
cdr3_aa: CASSGLAGQLTSGANVLTF

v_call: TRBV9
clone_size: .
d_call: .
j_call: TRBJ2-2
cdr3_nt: TGTGCCAGCAGCGACCAACCCATCTCGGGAAACACCGGGGAGCTGTTTTTT
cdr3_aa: CASSDQPISGNTGELFF

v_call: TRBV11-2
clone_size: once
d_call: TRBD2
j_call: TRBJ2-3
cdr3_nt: TGTGCCAGCTCGGGAGGTGCAGCGGGGGGGGCAGATACGCAGTATTTT
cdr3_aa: CASSGGAAGGADTQYF

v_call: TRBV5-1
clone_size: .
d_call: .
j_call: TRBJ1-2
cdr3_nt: TGCGCCAGCGCTAATGAGGGGGGACTCGGGGACTATGGCTACACCTTC
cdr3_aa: CASANEGGLGDYGYTF

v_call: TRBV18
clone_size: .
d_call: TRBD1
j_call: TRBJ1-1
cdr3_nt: TGTGCCAGCTCACCACCGGCGGGACAGGGGGTCACTGAAGCTTTCTTT
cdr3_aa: CASSPPAGQGVTEAFF

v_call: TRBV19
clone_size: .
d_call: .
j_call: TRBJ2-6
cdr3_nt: TGTGCCAGTAGTATACCCCGCTCTGGGGCCAACGTCCTGACTTTC
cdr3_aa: CASSIPRSGANVLTF

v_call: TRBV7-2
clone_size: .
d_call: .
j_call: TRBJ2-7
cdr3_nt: TGTGCCAGCAGCTTAGTGCTACCTGGGGAGCAGTACTTC
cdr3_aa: CASSLVLPGEQYF

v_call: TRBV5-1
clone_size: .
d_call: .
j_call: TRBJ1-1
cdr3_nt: TGCGCCAGCAGCCAGGGAGTGAACACTGAAGCTTTCTTT
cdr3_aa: CASSQGVNTEAFF

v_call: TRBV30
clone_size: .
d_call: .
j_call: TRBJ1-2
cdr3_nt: TGTGCCTGGAGTCCCGGGACGGCCTATGGCTACACCTTC
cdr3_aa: CAWSPGTAYGYTF

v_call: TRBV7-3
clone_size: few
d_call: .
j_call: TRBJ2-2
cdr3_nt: TGTGCCAGCAGCCTGTCTGCGGGTACGAACACCGGGGAGCTGTTTTTT
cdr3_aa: CASSLSAGTNTGELFF

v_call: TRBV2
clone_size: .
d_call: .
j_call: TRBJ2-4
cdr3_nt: TGTGCCAGCAGTGGTGGGACTCCACGTGATCTTGCCAAAAACATTCAGTACTTC
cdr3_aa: CASSGGTPRDLAKNIQYF

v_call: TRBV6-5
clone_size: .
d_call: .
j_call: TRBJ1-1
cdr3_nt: TGTGCCAGCCTATTGAACACTGAAGCTTTCTTT
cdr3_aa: CASLLNTEAFF

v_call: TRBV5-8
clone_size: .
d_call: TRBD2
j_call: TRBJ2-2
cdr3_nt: TGTGCCAGCAGCTTTGGGGAGGGCACCGGGGAGCTGTTTTTT
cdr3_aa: CASSFGEGTGELFF

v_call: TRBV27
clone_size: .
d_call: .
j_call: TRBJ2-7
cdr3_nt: TGTGCCAGCAGCCGAGGAGAGCAGTACTTC
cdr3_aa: CASSRGEQYF

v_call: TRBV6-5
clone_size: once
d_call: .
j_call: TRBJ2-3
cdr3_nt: TGTGCCAGCAGTTTACAGGGTAGGAGCACAGATACGCAGTATTTT
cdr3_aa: CASSLQGRSTDTQYF

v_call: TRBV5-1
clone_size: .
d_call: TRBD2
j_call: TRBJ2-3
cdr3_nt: TGCGCCAGCAGCTCAGCGGGGGGCACAGATACGCAGTATTTT
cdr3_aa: CASSSAGGTDTQYF

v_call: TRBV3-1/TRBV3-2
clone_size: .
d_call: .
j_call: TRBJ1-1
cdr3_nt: TGTGCCAGCAGCCAAGATTTGTTTAAGAGCGCTGAAGCTTTCTTT
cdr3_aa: CASSQDLFKSAEAFF

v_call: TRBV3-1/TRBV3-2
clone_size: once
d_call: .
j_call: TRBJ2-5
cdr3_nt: TGTGCCAGCAGCCAAGAGGGAGGGGGTCGAGAGACCCAGTACTTC
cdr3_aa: CASSQEGGGRETQYF

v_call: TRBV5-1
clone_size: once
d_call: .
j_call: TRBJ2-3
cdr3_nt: TGCGCCAGCAGCTTGCCCGGGCCAAGCACAGATACGCAGTATTTT
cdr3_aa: CASSLPGPSTDTQYF